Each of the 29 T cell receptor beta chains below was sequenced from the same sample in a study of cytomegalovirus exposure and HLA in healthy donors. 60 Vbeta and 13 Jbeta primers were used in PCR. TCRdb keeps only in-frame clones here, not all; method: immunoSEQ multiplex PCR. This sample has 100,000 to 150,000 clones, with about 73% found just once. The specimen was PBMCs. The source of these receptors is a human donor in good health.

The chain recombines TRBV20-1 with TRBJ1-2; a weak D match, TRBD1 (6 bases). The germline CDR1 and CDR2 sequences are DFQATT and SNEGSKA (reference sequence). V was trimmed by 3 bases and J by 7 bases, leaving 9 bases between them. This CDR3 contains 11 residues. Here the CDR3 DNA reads TGCAGTGCTAGCGGACAGTTTGGCTACACCTTC. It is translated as CSASGQFGYTF.

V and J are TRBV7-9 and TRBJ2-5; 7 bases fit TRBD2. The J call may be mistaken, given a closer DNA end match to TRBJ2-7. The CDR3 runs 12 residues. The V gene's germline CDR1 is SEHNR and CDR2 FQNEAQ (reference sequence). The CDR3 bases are TGTGCCAGCAGCCGCGGGAGCTACGAGCAGTACTTC. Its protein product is CASSRGSYEQYF.

CDR3 amino acids: CASSWGQGNSPLHF. CDR3 DNA: TGCGCCAGCAGCTGGGGACAGGGCAATTCACCCCTCCACTTT. The chain has TRBV5-1 and TRBJ1-6; 9 bases map to TRBD1. V lost 3 bases and J lost 7; bases outside the gene matches: 2. The CDR3 sequence is 14 residues long. In germline, CDR1 is SGHRS, CDR2 YFSETQ.

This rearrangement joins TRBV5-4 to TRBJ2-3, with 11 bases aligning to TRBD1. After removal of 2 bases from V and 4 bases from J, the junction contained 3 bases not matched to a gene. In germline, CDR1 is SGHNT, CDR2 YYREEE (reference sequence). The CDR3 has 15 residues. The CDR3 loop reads CASSLRTGGSDTQYF. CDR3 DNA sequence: TGTGCCAGCAGCTTAAGGACAGGGGGCTCAGATACGCAGTATTTT.

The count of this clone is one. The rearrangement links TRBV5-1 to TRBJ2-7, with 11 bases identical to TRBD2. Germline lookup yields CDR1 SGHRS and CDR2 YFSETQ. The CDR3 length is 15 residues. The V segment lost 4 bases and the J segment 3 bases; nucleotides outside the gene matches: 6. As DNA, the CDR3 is TGCGCCAGCAGCCCCAGACTAGCGGGAAACTACGAGCAGTACTTC. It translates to CASSPRLAGNYEQYF.

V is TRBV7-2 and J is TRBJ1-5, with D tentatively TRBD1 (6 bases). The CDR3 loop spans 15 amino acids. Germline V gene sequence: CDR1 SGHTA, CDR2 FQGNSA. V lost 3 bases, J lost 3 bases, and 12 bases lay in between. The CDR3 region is CASSFLGGTNQPQHF. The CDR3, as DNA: TGTGCCAGCAGCTTTTTAGGGGGTACCAATCAGCCCCAGCATTTT.

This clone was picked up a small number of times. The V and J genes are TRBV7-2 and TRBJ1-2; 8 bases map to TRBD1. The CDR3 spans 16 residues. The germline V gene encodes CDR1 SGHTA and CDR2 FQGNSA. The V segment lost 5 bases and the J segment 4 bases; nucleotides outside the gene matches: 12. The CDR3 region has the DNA TGTGCCAGCAGCCCTAGGGTACCACAGGGGGGCTATGGCTACACCTTC. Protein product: CASSPRVPQGGYGYTF.

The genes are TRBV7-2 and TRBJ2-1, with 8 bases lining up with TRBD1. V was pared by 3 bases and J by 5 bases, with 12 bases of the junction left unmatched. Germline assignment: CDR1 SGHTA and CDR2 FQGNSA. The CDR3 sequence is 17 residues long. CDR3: CASSFPQGQGAHNEQFF. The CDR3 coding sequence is TGTGCCAGCAGCTTTCCGCAAGGACAGGGCGCACACAATGAGCAGTTCTTC.

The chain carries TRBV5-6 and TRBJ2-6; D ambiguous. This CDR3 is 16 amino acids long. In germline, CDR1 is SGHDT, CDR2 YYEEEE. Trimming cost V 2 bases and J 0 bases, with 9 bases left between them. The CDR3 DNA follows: TGTGCCAGCAGCTTACTTGCCGGCTCTGGGGCCAACGTCCTGACTTTC. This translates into CASSLLAGSGANVLTF.

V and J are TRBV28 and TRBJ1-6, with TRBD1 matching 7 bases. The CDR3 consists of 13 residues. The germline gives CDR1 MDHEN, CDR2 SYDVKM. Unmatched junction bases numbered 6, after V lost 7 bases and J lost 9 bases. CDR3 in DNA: TGTGCCAGCAACAGAGACAGGGTTTCACCCCTCCACTTT. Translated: CASNRDRVSPLHF.

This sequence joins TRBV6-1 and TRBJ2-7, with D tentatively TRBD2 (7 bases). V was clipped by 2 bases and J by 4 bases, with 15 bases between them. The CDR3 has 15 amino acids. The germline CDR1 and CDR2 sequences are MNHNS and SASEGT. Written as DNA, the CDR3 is TGTGCCAGCAGTGAAAGCGGCAGGGGAGGGTACGAGCAGTACTTC. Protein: CASSESGRGGYEQYF.

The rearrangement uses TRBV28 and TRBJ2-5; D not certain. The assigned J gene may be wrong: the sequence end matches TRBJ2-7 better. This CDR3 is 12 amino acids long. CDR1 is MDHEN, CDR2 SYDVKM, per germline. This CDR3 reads CASSFALYEQYF. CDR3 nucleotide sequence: TGTGCCAGCAGTTTTGCCCTTTACGAGCAGTACTTC.

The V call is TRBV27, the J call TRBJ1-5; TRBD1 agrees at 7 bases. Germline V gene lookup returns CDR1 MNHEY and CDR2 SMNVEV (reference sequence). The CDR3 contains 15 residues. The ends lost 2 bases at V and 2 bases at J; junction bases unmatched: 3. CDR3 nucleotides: TGTGCCAGCAGTTTACTTACAGGGGGCAATCAGCCCCAGCATTTT. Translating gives CASSLLTGGNQPQHF.

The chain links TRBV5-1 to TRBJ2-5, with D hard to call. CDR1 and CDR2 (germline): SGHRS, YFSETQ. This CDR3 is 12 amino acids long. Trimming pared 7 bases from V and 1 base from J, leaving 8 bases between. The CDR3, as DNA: TGCGCCAGCCGAGGAAGCCAAGAGACCCAGTACTTC. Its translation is CASRGSQETQYF.

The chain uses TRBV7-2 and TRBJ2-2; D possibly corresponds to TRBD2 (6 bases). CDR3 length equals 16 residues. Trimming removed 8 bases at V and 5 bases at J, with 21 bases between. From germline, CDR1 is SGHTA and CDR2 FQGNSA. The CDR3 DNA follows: TGTGCCAGCGACACCCCGAGGGCAGGGAGGACCGGGGAGCTGTTTTTT. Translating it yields CASDTPRAGRTGELFF.

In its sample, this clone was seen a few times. The CDR3 here is CASSPPGQSSYEQYF. Written as DNA, the CDR3 is TGCGCCAGCAGCCCACCGGGACAGAGCTCCTACGAGCAGTACTTC. V usage is TRBV4-1 and J usage is TRBJ2-7; TRBD1 matches at 7 bases. Trimming cost V 4 bases and J 0 bases; bases outside gene matches: 6. Germline V gene sequence: CDR1 MGHRA, CDR2 YSYEKL. The CDR3 has 15 amino acids.

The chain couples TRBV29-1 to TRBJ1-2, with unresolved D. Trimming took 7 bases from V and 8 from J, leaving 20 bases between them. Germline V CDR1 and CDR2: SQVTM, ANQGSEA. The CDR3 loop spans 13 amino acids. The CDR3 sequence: CSAKDRREEGYTF. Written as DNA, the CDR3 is TGCAGCGCCAAGGACCGCCGGGAAGAGGGCTACACCTTC. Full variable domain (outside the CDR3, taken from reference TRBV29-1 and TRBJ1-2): SAVISQKPSRDICQRGTSLTIQCQVDSQVTMMFWYRQQPGQSLTLIATANQGSEATYESGFVIDKFPISRPNLTFSTLTVSNMSPEDSSIYLCSAKDRREEGYTFGSGTRLTVV.

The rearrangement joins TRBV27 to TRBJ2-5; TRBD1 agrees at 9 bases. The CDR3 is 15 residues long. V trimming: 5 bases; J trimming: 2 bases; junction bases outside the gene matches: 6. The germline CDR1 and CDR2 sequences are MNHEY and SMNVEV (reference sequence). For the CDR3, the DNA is TGTGCCAGCAGTACCAACAGGGGGCGACAAGAGACCCAGTACTTC. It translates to CASSTNRGRQETQYF.

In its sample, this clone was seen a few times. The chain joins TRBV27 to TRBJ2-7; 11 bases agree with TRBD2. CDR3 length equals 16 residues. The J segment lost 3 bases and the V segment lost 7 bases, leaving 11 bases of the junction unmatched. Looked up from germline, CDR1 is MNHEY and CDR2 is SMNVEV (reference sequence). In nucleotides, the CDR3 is TGTGCCAGCACCTTCACGACTAGCGGGACCCTCTACGAGCAGTACTTC. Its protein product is CASTFTTSGTLYEQYF.

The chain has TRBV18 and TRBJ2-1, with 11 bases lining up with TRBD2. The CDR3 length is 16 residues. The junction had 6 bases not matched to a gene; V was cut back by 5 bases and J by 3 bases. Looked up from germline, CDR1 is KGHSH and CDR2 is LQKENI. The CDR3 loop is CASSILAGGSYNEQFF. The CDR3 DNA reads TGTGCCAGCTCAATTTTAGCGGGAGGGAGCTACAATGAGCAGTTCTTC.

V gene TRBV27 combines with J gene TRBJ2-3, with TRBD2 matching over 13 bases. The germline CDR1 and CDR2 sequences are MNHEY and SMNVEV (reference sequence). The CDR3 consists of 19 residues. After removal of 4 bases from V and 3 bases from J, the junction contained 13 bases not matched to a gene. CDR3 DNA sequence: TGTGCCAGCAGTTACACCGGGACTAGCGGGACCCGGCGGACAGATACGCAGTATTTT. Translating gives CASSYTGTSGTRRTDTQYF.

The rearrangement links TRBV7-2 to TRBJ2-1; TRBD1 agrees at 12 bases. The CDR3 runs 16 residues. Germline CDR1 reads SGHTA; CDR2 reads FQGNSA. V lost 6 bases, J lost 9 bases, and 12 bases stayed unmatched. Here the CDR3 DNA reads TGTGCCAGCAGGCAGAATACCGGGACAGGGGGCAGTGAGCAGTTCTTC. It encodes CASRQNTGTGGSEQFF.

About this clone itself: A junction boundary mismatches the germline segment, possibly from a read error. The CDR3 DNA sequence: TGTGCCAGCAGAGGGACAGCTTACAATGGGCAGTTCTTC. It is translated as CASRGTAYNGQFF. This chain joins TRBV28 and TRBJ2-1; 7 bases map to TRBD1. There are 13 residues in the CDR3. Germline V CDR1 and CDR2: MDHEN, SYDVKM.

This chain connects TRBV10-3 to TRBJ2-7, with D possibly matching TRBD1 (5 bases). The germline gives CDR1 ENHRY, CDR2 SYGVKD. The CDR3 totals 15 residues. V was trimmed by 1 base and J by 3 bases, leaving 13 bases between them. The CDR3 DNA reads TGTGCCATCAGTGAGTGGGCAGGGAAGAACTACGAGCAGTACTTC. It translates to CAISEWAGKNYEQYF.

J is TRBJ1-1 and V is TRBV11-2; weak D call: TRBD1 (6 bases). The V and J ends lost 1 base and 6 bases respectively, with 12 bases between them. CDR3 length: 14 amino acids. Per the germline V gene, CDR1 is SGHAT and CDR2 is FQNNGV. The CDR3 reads CASSLGGTGPEAFF. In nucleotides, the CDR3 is TGTGCCAGCAGCTTAGGGGGAACAGGGCCTGAAGCTTTCTTT.

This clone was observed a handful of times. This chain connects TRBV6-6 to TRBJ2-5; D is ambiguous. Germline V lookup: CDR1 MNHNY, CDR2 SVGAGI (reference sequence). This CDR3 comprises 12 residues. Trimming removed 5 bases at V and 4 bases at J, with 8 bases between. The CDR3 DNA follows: TGTGCCAGCAGTCCTTCAGGAGAGACCCAGTACTTC. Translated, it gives CASSPSGETQYF.

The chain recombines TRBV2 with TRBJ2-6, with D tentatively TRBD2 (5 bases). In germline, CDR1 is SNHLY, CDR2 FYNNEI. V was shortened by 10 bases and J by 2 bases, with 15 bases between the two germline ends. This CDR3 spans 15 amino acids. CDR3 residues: CATGRGSAGANVLTF. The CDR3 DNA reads TGTGCCACCGGCCGGGGAAGTGCTGGGGCCAACGTCCTGACTTTC.

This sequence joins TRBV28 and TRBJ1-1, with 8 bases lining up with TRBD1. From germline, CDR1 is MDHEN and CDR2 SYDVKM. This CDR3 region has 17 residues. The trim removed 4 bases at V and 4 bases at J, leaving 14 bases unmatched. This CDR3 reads CASSSTAGGLSFTEAFF. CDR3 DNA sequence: TGTGCCAGCAGTTCCACTGCAGGGGGCCTTTCCTTCACTGAAGCTTTCTTT.

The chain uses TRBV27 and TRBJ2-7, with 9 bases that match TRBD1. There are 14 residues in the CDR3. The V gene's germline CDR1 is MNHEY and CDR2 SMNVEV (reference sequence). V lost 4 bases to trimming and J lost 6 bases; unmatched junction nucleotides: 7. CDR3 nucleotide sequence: TGTGCCAGCAGTTCCCTGGGGACAGGGTCCGAGCAGTACTTC. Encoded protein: CASSSLGTGSEQYF.